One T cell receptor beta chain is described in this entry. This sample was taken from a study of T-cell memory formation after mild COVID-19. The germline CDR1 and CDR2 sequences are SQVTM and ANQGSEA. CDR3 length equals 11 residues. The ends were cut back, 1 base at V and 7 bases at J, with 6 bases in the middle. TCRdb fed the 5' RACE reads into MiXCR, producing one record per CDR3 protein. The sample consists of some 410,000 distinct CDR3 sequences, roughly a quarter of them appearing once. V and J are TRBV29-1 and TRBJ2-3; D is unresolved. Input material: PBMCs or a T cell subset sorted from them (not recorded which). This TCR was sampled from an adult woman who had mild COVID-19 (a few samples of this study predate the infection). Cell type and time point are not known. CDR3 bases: TGCAGCGTTGAAGGGCGGAATACGCAGTATTTT. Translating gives CSVEGRNTQYF.